A single sample is the source of the 3 T cell receptor beta chains below, sequenced in a study of CD8+ T cells in alopecia areata (dated by TCRdb to the late 2010s). What this sample's time point label stands for: about 4 weeks on oral tofacitinib. Read against the paper, the sample's treatment or condition label means: oral pan-JAK inhibitor, 5-10 mg twice daily. The protocol used for the library was the immunoSEQ multiplex PCR assay. For TCR sequencing, RNA was extracted from every sample and reverse transcribed into cDNA to serve as template. TCRdb provides this immuneACCESS table in a form limited to in-frame rearrangements. Some clones are lacking; in checked studies, under half of them reflect an unresolved V gene, and why the rest are absent is not known. The sample table lists roughly 98,000 clones, 50% to 75% of them with a count of one. The ten largest clonotypes hold around a sixth of the sample.

The input for sequencing was CD8+ T cells sorted from blood, taken at week 4, from a patient treated with tofacitinib. These receptors all come from a human donor with alopecia areata.

The chain links TRBV28 to TRBJ1-2; tentatively, D is TRBD1 (6 bases). The germline gives CDR1 MDHEN, CDR2 SYDVKM. Trimming cost V 4 bases and J 5 bases, with 14 bases left between them. This CDR3 spans 14 amino acids. The CDR3 nucleotides are TGTGCCAGCAGTTCCCGTGACAGGCGATATGGCTACACCTTC. This translates into CASSSRDRRYGYTF.

This sequence joins TRBV23-1 and TRBJ1-3, with D possibly matching TRBD1 (6 bases). TRBV23-1 is sorted into the ORF group, with uncertain function. The CDR3 totals 14 residues. Trimming took off 6 bases at V and 8 bases at J, with 17 bases between the two ends. This chain's CDR3 is CASSPRGRRDTIYF. The CDR3 bases are TGCGCCAGCAGCCCCCGGGGGCGGCGAGACACCATATATTTT.

The chain carries TRBV15 and TRBJ2-5; D may match TRBD1 or TRBD2 (6 bases each). The V end lost 2 bases, the J end lost 7 bases, and 17 bases lay between the germline ends. The CDR3 has 15 residues. From germline, CDR1 is LNHNV and CDR2 YYDKDF (reference sequence). This chain's CDR3 is CATSRSRGGTATQYF. CDR3 coding DNA: TGTGCCACCAGCAGATCGAGAGGGGGGACGGCGACCCAGTACTTC.